This T cell receptor beta chain emerged from a study of blood T cell repertoires in COVID-19. Sequencing was performed with immunoSEQ multiplex PCR; in TCRdb, only in-frame clones are kept and a portion is missing. The data contain 130,000 to 150,000 clones, 65% to 80% of them seen just once; the ten biggest clones take up less than 2%. This CDR3 region has 11 residues. Germline values: CDR1 ENHRY, CDR2 SYGVKD. V gave up 4 bases and J gave up 6 bases, with 7 bases separating them. This clonotype was sampled from a woman in her fifties or sixties with acute or convalescent COVID-19. The chain uses TRBV10-3 and TRBJ2-7; no clear D. Sequencing was done on a sample of peripheral blood. The CDR3 coding sequence is TGTGCCATCAGTGTTCAGTCCGAGCAGTACTTC. Its translation: CAISVQSEQYF.